Listed here are 7 T cell receptor beta chains from one sample, sequenced in a study of early T cells in non-severe SARS-CoV-2 infection. TCRdb re-analysed the 5' RACE reads in MiXCR, keeping a single row per CDR3 protein. Altogether about 20,000 distinct CDR3 sequences are present, 4.5% to 5% being singletons, with the ten largest covering approximately 5.3%. The sequenced sample was whole blood. The receptors derive from an adult who was a healthcare worker with PCR-confirmed SARS-CoV-2 infection or an uninfected control (not recorded which).

This clonotype rates as medium-sized (0.01 to 0.1%). V gene TRBV20-1 combines with J gene TRBJ2-7; 9 positions agree with TRBD2. The germline gives CDR1 DFQATT, CDR2 SNEGSKA (reference sequence). V lost 4 bases and J lost 1; bases outside the gene matches: 5. This CDR3 comprises 14 residues. DNA of the CDR3: TGCAGTGCTAAAGCGGGAGGTATGTCCTACGAGCAGTACTTC. This codes for CSAKAGGMSYEQYF.

This clonotype was picked up many times. The V call is TRBV20-1, the J call TRBJ1-2; D is undetermined. Germline lookup yields CDR1 DFQATT and CDR2 SNEGSKA (reference sequence). The CDR3 spans 14 residues. Trimming shortened V by 1 base and J by 7 bases, and 16 bases separated the two germline ends. CDR3 DNA sequence: TGCAGTGCTAGAGCCCCGGGCGGGGTCTCTGGCTACACCTTC. Translated, it gives CSARAPGGVSGYTF.

The rearrangement uses TRBV29-1 and TRBJ2-3; no clear D. CDR1 and CDR2 from the germline V gene are SQVTM and ANQGSEA. The V and J ends lost 4 bases and 4 bases respectively, with 9 bases between them. The CDR3 is made up of 12 amino acids. CDR3 in DNA: TGCAGCGTTGTAGGAAGCCCAGATACGCAGTATTTT. Its translation is CSVVGSPDTQYF.

This clonotype was counted at least ten times. The chain employs TRBV4-3 and TRBJ1-5; D ambiguous. V was clipped by 0 bases and J by 2 bases, with 8 bases between them. This CDR3 has 15 amino acids. Germline V lookup: CDR1 LGHNA, CDR2 YSLEER. CDR3 region: CASSQDGGGNQPQHF. DNA for the CDR3: TGCGCCAGCAGCCAAGATGGCGGGGGCAATCAGCCCCAGCATTTT.

This clonotype was observed many times. The J gene is TRBJ2-3, the V gene TRBV12-3 or TRBV12-4; D unclear. Between the trimmed V and J ends, which lost 7 bases and 3 bases, there was a span of 8 bases. The CDR3 sequence is 12 residues long. CDR3 amino acids: CASNFETDTQYF. The CDR3 region has the DNA TGTGCCAGCAATTTCGAAACAGATACGCAGTATTTT.

This clonotype came up many times. This chain joins TRBV11-2 and TRBJ2-7; D is possibly TRBD2 (7 bases). Trimming took 0 bases from V and 4 from J, leaving 25 bases between them. CDR3 length: 19 amino acids. Germline V gene sequence: CDR1 SGHAT, CDR2 FQNNGV. The CDR3 region is CASSLDRGGEWVARYEQYF. The CDR3 coding sequence is TGTGCCAGCAGCTTAGATAGGGGGGGTGAGTGGGTAGCGCGTTACGAGCAGTACTTC. Filled out from reference TRBV11-2 and TRBJ2-7, the complete variable domain reads EAGVAQSPRYKIIEKRQSVAFWCNPISGHATLYWYQQILGQGPKLLIQFQNNGVVDDSQLPKDRFSAERLKGVDSTLKIQPAKLEDSAVYLCASSLDRGGEWVARYEQYFGPGTRLTVT.

This clonotype was counted a few times. V is TRBV11-2 and J is TRBJ1-1, with 9 bases identical to TRBD1. J lost 5 bases, V lost 1 base, and 8 bases had no gene match. Germline values: CDR1 SGHAT, CDR2 FQNNGV. This CDR3 has 16 amino acids. Written as DNA, the CDR3 is TGTGCCAGCAGCTTAGGACCGGACAGGGGAGGAACTGAAGCTTTCTTT. This translates into CASSLGPDRGGTEAFF.